The source of this TCR beta chain is a study of Graves' ophthalmopathy and Graves' hyperthyroidism. Whole-study results and caveats: Blood was where most expanded thyroid clonotypes above 0.001 frequency also turned up.

Where ophthalmopathy was present, donors had moderate-to-severe activity, CAS ≥3, NOSPECS ≥4 and duration under 3 months. The authors used Ficoll-Paque density gradient centrifugation to separate PBMCs. The input was more than 7.5 ml of fresh peripheral blood. About this clonotype itself: The antigen is not known.

The authors amplified TCR beta CDR3 regions from RNA transcripts. The authors performed first-round RT-PCR with HTBI primers and then a second-round multiplex PCR. In TCRdb, the multiplex PCR reads were re-called with MiXCR into one record per CDR3 protein. The sample lists approximately 50,000 distinct CDR3 sequences; about 50% were seen once. Per the germline V gene, CDR1 is SGHTA and CDR2 is FQGNSA. The CDR3 contains 14 residues. Trimming removed 5 bases from V and 6 bases from J; junction bases left unmatched: 6. This clonotype originated in an adult man with Graves' ophthalmopathy. The sequencing sample was made of peripheral blood. This chain connects TRBV7-2 to TRBJ2-1, with 8 bases identical to TRBD2. The CDR3 DNA reads TGTGCCAGCAGCCCCCTAAGCGGGAGCAATGAGCAGTTCTTC. Translated: CASSPLSGSNEQFF.